Below, 23 T cell receptor beta chains from the same sample are listed, as sequenced in a study of blood T cells in healthy people across ages (dated by TCRdb to 2013 to 2016). Receptors were amplified or captured by 5' RACE. The sequencer was an Illumina HiSeq 2500. A second PCR of roughly 7 to 11 cycles was performed with a sample-barcoded 5' primer and a J-beta primer mix. The public reads were quality trimmed at Q25 with fastp and then assembled into clones with MiXCR by TCRdb, keeping productive beta chains. Each entry merges the rows of one CDR3 protein and shows their most common DNA and genes. The sample table contains over a million distinct CDR3 sequences; only one count was recorded for 40% to 45% of them. The top ten clonotypes cover approximately 19% of the sample. What was sequenced was blood. Receptor source: a woman aged 55-75 years in good health.

This chain connects TRBV24-1 to TRBJ1-5; TRBD1 matches 9 bases. Per the germline V gene, CDR1 is KGHDR and CDR2 is SFDVKD. The CDR3 consists of 15 residues. The ends lost 3 bases at V and 7 bases at J; junction bases unmatched: 6. CDR3 DNA: TGTGCCACCAGTGATGGGGACAGGGCGGACCAGCCCCAGCATTTT. It yields the protein CATSDGDRADQPQHF.

The CDR3 sequence: CASSGNFGQETQYF. CDR3 sequence (DNA): TGTGCCAGCAGTGGTAACTTTGGTCAAGAGACCCAGTACTTC. The chain is built from TRBV2 and TRBJ2-5; D remains unclear. Germline CDR1 is SNHLY and CDR2 is FYNNEI. This CDR3 is 14 amino acids long. Trimming took 4 bases from V and 2 from J, leaving 11 bases between them.

The CDR3 sequence: CASSDPGDVGYSNQPQHF. The CDR3, as DNA: TGTGCCAGCAGTGACCCAGGGGACGTAGGGTATAGCAATCAGCCCCAGCATTTT. This chain connects TRBV6-1 to TRBJ1-5; D is possibly TRBD1 (6 bases). The CDR3 sequence is 18 residues long. The germline V gene encodes CDR1 MNHNS and CDR2 SASEGT. Trimming shortened V by 3 bases and J by 0 bases, and 18 bases separated the two germline ends.

This clonotype was picked up a small number of times. The V gene is TRBV20-1, the J gene TRBJ2-7, with D tentatively TRBD2 (6 bases). Trimming shortened V by 0 bases and J by 1 base, and 13 bases separated the two germline ends. CDR1 and CDR2 (germline): DFQATT, SNEGSKA (reference sequence). The CDR3 loop spans 15 amino acids. As DNA, the CDR3 is TGCAGTGCTAGAGATCAAACGGGACTTTCCTACGAGCAGTACTTC. This codes for CSARDQTGLSYEQYF.

The sample holds a few counts of this clonotype. The V call is TRBV29-1, the J call TRBJ2-1; D is unresolved. Trimming shortened V by 3 bases and J by 0 bases, and 12 bases separated the two germline ends. Germline-derived CDR1 and CDR2 are SQVTM and ANQGSEA. The CDR3 is 15 amino acids. CDR3 DNA: TGCAGCGTTGATTGGGCCACAAGCTCCTACAATGAGCAGTTCTTC. The encoded protein is CSVDWATSSYNEQFF.

V gene TRBV4-1 combines with J gene TRBJ1-1; no clear D. Germline V gene lookup returns CDR1 MGHRA and CDR2 YSYEKL. This CDR3 comprises 12 residues. V shed 6 bases and J shed 4 bases, with 9 bases lying between them. CDR3 loop: CASSQRGTEAFF. CDR3 nucleotides: TGCGCCAGCAGTCAACGGGGCACTGAAGCTTTCTTT.

The chain is built from TRBV29-1 and TRBJ2-7; 7 bases line up with TRBD2. The trim removed 6 bases at V and 1 base at J, leaving 6 bases unmatched. From germline, CDR1 is SQVTM and CDR2 ANQGSEA. The CDR3 is made up of 13 amino acids. In nucleotides, the CDR3 is TGCAGCGTGCGCGCGGGGGAATCCTACGAGCAGTACTTC. Translation gives CSVRAGESYEQYF.

This clonotype was found once. The gene calls are TRBV5-1 and TRBJ1-1, with TRBD1 as a possible D gene (5 bases). Trimming pared 1 base from V and 0 bases from J, leaving 10 bases between. Per germline, CDR1 SGHRS and CDR2 YFSETQ. The length of the CDR3 is 15 residues. The CDR3 region is CASSLLPGLNTEAFF. As DNA, the CDR3 is TGCGCCAGCAGCTTGTTACCAGGGCTGAACACTGAAGCTTTCTTT.

This clonotype has only a few counts. The DNA of the CDR3 is TGTGCCAGCAGCCCTTGGGAGTTAGGCTACACCTTC. Protein: CASSPWELGYTF. J is TRBJ1-2 and V is TRBV11-2, with D unclear. V lost 5 bases and J lost 8, with 12 bases in between. Per the germline V gene, CDR1 is SGHAT and CDR2 is FQNNGV. The CDR3 has 12 amino acids.

The chain uses TRBV5-6 and TRBJ1-2, with 7 bases identical to TRBD1. CDR1 is SGHDT and CDR2 is YYEEEE in the germline V gene. V gave up 4 bases and J gave up 2 bases; unmatched junction bases: 11. The CDR3 extends over 16 amino acids. The CDR3 spells CASSPGPGQKNYGYTF. The CDR3 DNA sequence: TGTGCCAGCAGCCCGGGACCGGGACAGAAGAACTATGGCTACACCTTC.

The V call is TRBV29-1, the J call TRBJ2-7, with a tentative D call TRBD2 (5 bases). The CDR3 has 12 residues. Germline-derived CDR1 and CDR2 are SQVTM and ANQGSEA. Between the trimmed V and J ends, which lost 2 bases and 6 bases, there was a span of 11 bases. Written as DNA, the CDR3 is TGCAGCGTTGAATTTTTCCGGGGCGAGCAGTACTTC. Its protein is CSVEFFRGEQYF.

The chain uses TRBV27 and TRBJ2-5; 9 bases line up with TRBD2. The CDR3 covers 15 residues. Germline-derived CDR1 and CDR2 are MNHEY and SMNVEV (reference sequence). Losses at the gene ends were 5 bases for V and 4 bases for J; bases not matched to a gene: 8. In nucleotides, the CDR3 is TGTGCCAGCAGTCCGCGGGAGGGCCGTCGAGAGACCCAGTACTTC. This sequence encodes CASSPREGRRETQYF.

In its sample, this clonotype was seen once. The rearrangement joins TRBV14 to TRBJ1-4; D remains ambiguous. CDR1 is SGHDN, CDR2 FVKESK, per germline. There are 15 residues in the CDR3. V was shortened by 0 bases and J by 4 bases, with 9 bases between the two germline ends. CDR3 DNA sequence: TGTGCCAGCAGCCAAGATCGGAGAGTTAATGAAAAACTGTTTTTT. This translates into CASSQDRRVNEKLFF.

The chain combines TRBV10-3 with TRBJ2-1; D is unclear. Germline assignment: CDR1 ENHRY and CDR2 SYGVKD. The CDR3 extends over 12 amino acids. V gave up 5 bases and J gave up 7 bases, with 9 bases separating them. CDR3: CAISKFGNEQFF. CDR3 DNA: TGTGCCATCAGTAAGTTCGGAAATGAGCAGTTCTTC.

The gene calls are TRBV10-3 and TRBJ2-1, with TRBD2 matching 8 bases. V dropped 3 bases and J dropped 2; count of bases not matched to a gene: 3. The CDR3 covers 15 residues. CDR1 is ENHRY and CDR2 is SYGVKD in the germline V gene. CDR3: CAISETSGTYNEQFF. CDR3 DNA sequence: TGTGCCATCAGTGAAACTAGCGGTACCTACAATGAGCAGTTCTTC.

As DNA, the CDR3 is TGTGCCAGCAGTGACCGGGAGGTTGGCACAGATACGCAGTATTTT. Translating it yields CASSDREVGTDTQYF. V and J are TRBV2 and TRBJ2-3, with TRBD2 matching 7 bases. Germline lookup yields CDR1 SNHLY and CDR2 FYNNEI. This CDR3 comprises 15 residues. V lost 3 bases, J lost 1 base, and 4 bases stayed unmatched.

The chain carries TRBV6-2 or TRBV6-3 and TRBJ2-3, with 7 bases identical to TRBD1. This CDR3 is 17 amino acids long. The V gene's germline CDR1 is MNHEY and CDR2 SVGEGT. V lost 1 base to trimming and J lost 2 bases; unmatched junction nucleotides: 9. Here the CDR3 reads CASSYFRQGGATDTQYF. DNA of the CDR3: TGTGCCAGCAGTTACTTCCGACAGGGCGGAGCCACAGATACGCAGTATTTT.

The chain is built from TRBV27 and TRBJ2-1; the match to TRBD2 covers 8 bases. This CDR3 spans 15 amino acids. The germline gives CDR1 MNHEY, CDR2 SMNVEV (reference sequence). After removal of 5 bases from V and 10 bases from J, the junction contained 13 bases not matched to a gene. The DNA for the CDR3 is TGTGCCAGCAGTCGCCGGAGACTAGCGTCTCAGGAGCAGTTCTTC. Protein product: CASSRRRLASQEQFF.

This chain uses TRBV20-1 with TRBJ1-4, with D unclear. CDR1 DFQATT and CDR2 SNEGSKA come from the germline V gene (reference sequence). V lost 1 base, J lost 1 base, and 7 bases lay in between. The CDR3 extends over 14 amino acids. The chain's CDR3 is CSARGGVTNEKLFF. The CDR3 DNA sequence: TGCAGTGCTAGAGGTGGAGTAACTAATGAAAAACTGTTTTTT.

The chain is built from TRBV6-6 and TRBJ2-2; D uncertain. Germline assignment: CDR1 MNHNY and CDR2 SVGAGI (reference sequence). This CDR3 spans 15 amino acids. Trimming shortened V by 5 bases and J by 2 bases, and 12 bases separated the two germline ends. The CDR3 DNA follows: TGTGCCAGCAGTCCTTCCGGCTTTAACACCGGGGAGCTGTTTTTT. Its protein is CASSPSGFNTGELFF.

This clonotype was recorded at least ten times. The chain links TRBV5-1 to TRBJ2-7; 10 positions agree with TRBD2. The V gene's germline CDR1 is SGHRS and CDR2 YFSETQ. The V segment lost 3 bases and the J segment 3 bases; nucleotides outside the gene matches: 3. The CDR3 covers 14 residues. CDR3 sequence reads: CASSSGTSDYEQYF. For the CDR3, the DNA is TGCGCCAGCAGCTCCGGGACTAGCGACTACGAGCAGTACTTC. Full variable domain (remainder filled in from reference TRBV5-1 and TRBJ2-7): KAGVTQTPRYLIKTRGQQVTLSCSPISGHRSVSWYQQTPGQGLQFLFEYFSETQRNKGNFPGRFSGRQFSNSRSEMNVSTLELGDSALYLCASSSGTSDYEQYFGPGTRLTVT.

This clonotype was seen more than once but under ten times. The chain employs TRBV11-2 and TRBJ2-7; no clear D. The CDR3 consists of 11 residues. Trimming left V 1 base short and J 7 bases short, with 5 bases between. Germline values: CDR1 SGHAT, CDR2 FQNNGV. The CDR3 reads CASSLVEEQYF. The CDR3, as DNA: TGTGCCAGCAGCTTAGTGGAAGAGCAGTACTTC. The complete variable domain, with remaining parts taken from reference TRBV11-2 and TRBJ2-7, reads EAGVAQSPRYKIIEKRQSVAFWCNPISGHATLYWYQQILGQGPKLLIQFQNNGVVDDSQLPKDRFSAERLKGVDSTLKIQPAKLEDSAVYLCASSLVEEQYFGPGTRLTVT.

The chain couples TRBV18 to TRBJ2-1; 11 nucleotides agree with TRBD2. Looked up from germline, CDR1 is KGHSH and CDR2 is LQKENI. The V and J ends lost 3 bases and 7 bases, in that order; junction bases with no gene match: 5. The CDR3 loop spans 15 amino acids. CDR3 loop: CASSPTSGSKNEQFF. CDR3 DNA: TGTGCCAGCTCACCCACTAGCGGGAGTAAAAATGAGCAGTTCTTC.